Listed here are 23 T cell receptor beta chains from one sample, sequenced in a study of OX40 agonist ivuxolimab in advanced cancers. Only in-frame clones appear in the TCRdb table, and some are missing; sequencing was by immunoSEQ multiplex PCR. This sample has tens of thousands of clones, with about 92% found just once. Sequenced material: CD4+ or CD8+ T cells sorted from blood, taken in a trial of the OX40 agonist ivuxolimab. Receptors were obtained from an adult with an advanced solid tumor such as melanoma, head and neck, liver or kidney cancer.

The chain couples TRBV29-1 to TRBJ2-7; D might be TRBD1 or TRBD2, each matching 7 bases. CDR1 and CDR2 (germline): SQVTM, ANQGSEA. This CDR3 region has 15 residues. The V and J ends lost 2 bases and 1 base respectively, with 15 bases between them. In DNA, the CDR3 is TGCAGCGTTGAATTGGGAGGGGACAGTTCCTACGAGCAGTACTTC. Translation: CSVELGGDSSYEQYF.

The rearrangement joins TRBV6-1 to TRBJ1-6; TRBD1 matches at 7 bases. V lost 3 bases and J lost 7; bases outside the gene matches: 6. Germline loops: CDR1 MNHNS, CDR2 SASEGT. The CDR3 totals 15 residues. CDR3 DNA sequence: TGTGCCAGCAGTGAGTATTGGGACAGAAATTCACCCCTCCACTTT. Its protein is CASSEYWDRNSPLHF.

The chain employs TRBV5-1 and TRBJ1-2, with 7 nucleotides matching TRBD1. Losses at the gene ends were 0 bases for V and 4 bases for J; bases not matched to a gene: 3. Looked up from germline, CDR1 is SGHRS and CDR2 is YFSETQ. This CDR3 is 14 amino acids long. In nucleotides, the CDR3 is TGCGCCAGCAGCTTGGCTGGGGACAGCTATGGCTACACCTTC. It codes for CASSLAGDSYGYTF.

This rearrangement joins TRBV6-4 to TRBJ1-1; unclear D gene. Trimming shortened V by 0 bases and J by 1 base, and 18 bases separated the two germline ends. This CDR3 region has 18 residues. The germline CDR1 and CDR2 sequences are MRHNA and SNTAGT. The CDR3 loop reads CASSDSYVAGVTNTEAFF. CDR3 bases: TGTGCCAGCAGTGACTCGTATGTGGCGGGCGTGACGAACACTGAAGCTTTCTTT.

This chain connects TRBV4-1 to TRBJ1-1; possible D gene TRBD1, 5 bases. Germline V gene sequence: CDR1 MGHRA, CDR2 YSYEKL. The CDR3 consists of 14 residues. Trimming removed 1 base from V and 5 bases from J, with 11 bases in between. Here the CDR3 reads CASSQGTFETEAFF. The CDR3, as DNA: TGCGCCAGCAGCCAAGGGACATTTGAGACTGAAGCTTTCTTT.

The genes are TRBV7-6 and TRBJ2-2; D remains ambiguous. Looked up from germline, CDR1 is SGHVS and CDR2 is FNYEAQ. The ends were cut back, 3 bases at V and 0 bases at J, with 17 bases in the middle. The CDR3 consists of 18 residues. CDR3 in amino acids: CASSFSLRFGSNTGELFF. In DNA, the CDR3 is TGTGCCAGCAGCTTTAGCCTTAGATTTGGTTCGAACACCGGGGAGCTGTTTTTT.

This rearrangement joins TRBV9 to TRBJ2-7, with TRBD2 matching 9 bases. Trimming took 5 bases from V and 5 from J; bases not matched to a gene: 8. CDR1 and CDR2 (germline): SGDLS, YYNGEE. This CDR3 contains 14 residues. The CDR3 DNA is TGTGCCAGCAGTTTTAGCGGGAGAAGAGACGAGCAGTACTTC. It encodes CASSFSGRRDEQYF.

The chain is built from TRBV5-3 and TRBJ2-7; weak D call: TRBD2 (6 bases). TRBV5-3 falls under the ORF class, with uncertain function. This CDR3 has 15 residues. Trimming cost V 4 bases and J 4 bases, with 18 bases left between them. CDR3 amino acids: CARSLLHSGLYEQYF. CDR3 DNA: TGTGCCAGAAGCCTCCTACACAGCGGGCTATACGAGCAGTACTTC.

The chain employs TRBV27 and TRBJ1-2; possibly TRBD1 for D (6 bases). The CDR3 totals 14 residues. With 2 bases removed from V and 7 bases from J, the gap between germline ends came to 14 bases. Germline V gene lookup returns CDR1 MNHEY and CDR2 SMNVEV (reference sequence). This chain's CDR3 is CASSLGQGWTGYTF. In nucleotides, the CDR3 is TGTGCCAGCAGTTTAGGGCAGGGGTGGACTGGCTACACCTTC.

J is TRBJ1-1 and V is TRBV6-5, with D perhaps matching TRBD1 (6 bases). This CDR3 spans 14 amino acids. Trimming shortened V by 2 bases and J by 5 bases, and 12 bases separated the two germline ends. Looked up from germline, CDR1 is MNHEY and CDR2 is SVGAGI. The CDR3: CASSYPGAGTEAFF. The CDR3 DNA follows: TGTGCCAGCAGTTACCCGGGGGCGGGGACTGAAGCTTTCTTT.

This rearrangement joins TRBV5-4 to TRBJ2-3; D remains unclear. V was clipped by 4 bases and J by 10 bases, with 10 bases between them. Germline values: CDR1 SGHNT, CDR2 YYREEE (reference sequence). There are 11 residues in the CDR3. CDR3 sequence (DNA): TGTGCCAGCAGCCAGTCCCGGGCGCAGTATTTT. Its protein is CASSQSRAQYF.

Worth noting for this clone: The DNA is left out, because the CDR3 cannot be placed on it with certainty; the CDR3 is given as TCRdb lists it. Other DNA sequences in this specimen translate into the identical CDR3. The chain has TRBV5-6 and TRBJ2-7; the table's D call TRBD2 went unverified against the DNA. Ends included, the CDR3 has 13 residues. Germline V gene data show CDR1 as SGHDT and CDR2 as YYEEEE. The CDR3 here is CASSFGSGYEQYF.

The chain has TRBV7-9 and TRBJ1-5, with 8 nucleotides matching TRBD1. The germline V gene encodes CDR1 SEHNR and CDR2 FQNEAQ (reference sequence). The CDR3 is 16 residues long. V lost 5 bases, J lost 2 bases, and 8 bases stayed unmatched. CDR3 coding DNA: TGTGCCAGCAGCCCAGACAGGGGTTGGGGCAATCAGCCCCAGCATTTT. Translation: CASSPDRGWGNQPQHF.

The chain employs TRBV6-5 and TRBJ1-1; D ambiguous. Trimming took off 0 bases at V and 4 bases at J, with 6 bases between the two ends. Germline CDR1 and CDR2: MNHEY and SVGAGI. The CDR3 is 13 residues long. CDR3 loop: CASSYSGITEAFF. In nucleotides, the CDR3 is TGTGCCAGCAGTTACTCAGGGATCACTGAAGCTTTCTTT.

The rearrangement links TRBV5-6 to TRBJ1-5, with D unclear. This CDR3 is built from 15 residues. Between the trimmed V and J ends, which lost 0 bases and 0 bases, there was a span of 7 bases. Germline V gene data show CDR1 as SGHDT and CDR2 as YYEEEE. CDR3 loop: CASSLVGSSNQPQHF. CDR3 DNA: TGTGCCAGCAGCTTGGTAGGGAGTAGCAATCAGCCCCAGCATTTT.

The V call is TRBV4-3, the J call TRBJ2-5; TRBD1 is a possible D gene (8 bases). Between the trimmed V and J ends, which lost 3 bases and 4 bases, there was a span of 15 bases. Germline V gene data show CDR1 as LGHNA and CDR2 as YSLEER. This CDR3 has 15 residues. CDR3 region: CASSQGTGGGETQYF. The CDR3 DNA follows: TGCGCCAGCAGCCAGGGAACAGGGGGGGGAGAGACCCAGTACTTC.

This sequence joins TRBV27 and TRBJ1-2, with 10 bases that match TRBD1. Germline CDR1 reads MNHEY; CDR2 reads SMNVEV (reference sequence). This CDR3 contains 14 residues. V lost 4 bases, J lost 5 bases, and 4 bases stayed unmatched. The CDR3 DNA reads TGTGCCAGCAGTTCTGGACAGGGGGTTTATGGCTACACCTTC. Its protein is CASSSGQGVYGYTF.

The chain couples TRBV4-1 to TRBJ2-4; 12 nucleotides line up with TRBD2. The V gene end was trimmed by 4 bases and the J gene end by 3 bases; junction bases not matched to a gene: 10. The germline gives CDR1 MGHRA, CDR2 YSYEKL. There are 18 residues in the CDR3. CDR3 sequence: CASSPGLAGQRGKNIQYF. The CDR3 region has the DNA TGCGCCAGCAGCCCGGGACTAGCGGGCCAAAGGGGCAAAAACATTCAGTACTTC.

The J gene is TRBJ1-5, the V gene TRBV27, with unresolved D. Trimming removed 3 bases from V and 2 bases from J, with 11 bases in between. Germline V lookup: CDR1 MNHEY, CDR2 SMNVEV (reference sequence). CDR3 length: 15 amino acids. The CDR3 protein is CASSFVPGGNQPQHF. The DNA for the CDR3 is TGTGCCAGCAGTTTCGTCCCTGGCGGCAATCAGCCCCAGCATTTT.

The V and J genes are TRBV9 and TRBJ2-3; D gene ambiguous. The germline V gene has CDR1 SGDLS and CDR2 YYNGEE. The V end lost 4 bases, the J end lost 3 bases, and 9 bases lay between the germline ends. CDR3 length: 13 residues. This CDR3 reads CASSMHGTDTQYF. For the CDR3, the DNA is TGTGCCAGCAGCATGCACGGTACAGATACGCAGTATTTT.

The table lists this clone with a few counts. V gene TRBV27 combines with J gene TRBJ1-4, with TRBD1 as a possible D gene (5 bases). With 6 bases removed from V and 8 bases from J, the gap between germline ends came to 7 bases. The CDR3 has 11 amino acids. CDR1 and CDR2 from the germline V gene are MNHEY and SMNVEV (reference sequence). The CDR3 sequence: CASSEGEKLFF. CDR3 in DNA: TGTGCCAGCAGCGAGGGGGAAAAACTGTTTTTT.

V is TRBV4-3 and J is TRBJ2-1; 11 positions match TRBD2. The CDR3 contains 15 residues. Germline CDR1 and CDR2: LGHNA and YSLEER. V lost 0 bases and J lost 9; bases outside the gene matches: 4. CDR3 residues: CASSQDLAGGVEQFF. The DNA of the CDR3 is TGCGCCAGCAGCCAAGACCTAGCGGGAGGAGTTGAGCAGTTCTTC.

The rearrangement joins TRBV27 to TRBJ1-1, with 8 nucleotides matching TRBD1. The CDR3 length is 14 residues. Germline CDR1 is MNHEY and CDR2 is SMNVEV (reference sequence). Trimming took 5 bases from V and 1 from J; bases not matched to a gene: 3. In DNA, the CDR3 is TGTGCCAGCAGTCTGACAGGGGCGAACACTGAAGCTTTCTTT. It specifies CASSLTGANTEAFF.